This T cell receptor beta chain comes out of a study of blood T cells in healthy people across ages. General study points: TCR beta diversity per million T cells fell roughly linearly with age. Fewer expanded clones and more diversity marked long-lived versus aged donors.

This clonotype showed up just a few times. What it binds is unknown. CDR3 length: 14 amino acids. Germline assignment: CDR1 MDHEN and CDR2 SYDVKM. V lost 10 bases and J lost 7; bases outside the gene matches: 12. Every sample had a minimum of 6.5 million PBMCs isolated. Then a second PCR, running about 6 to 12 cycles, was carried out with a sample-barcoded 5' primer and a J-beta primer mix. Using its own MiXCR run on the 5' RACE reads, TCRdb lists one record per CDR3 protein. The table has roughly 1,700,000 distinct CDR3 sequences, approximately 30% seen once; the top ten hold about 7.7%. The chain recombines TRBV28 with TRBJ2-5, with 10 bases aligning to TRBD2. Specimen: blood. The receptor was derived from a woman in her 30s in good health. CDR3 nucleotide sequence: TGTGCCACCCGCCTAGCGGGAGCCCCCGGGACCCAGTACTTC. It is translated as CATRLAGAPGTQYF.